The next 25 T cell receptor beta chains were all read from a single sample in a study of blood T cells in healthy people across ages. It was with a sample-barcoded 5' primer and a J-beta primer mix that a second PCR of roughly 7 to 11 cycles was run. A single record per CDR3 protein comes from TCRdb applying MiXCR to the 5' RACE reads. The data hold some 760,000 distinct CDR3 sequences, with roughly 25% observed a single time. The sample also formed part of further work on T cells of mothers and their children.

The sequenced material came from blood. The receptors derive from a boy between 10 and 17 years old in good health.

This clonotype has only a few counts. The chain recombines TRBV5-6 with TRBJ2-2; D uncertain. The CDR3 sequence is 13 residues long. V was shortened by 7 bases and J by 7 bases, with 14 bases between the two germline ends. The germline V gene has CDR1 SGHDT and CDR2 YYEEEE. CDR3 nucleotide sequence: TGTGCCAGCTCCCTCGGTGCGGACGGGGAGCTGTTTTTT. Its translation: CASSLGADGELFF.

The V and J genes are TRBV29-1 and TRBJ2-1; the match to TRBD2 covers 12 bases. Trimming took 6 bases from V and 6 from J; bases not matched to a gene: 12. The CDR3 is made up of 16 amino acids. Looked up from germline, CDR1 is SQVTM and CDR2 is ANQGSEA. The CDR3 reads CSVHGTSGSSGNEQFF. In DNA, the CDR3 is TGCAGCGTCCACGGGACTAGCGGGTCCTCCGGCAATGAGCAGTTCTTC.

The CDR3 region has the DNA TGTGCCAGCAGCTCTGGGAGCGGACGGAACACTGAAGCTTTCTTT. Encoded protein: CASSSGSGRNTEAFF. The rearrangement links TRBV6-5 to TRBJ1-1; no reliable D call. V was shortened by 6 bases and J by 1 base, with 15 bases between the two germline ends. In germline, CDR1 is MNHEY, CDR2 SVGAGI. The CDR3 has 15 residues.

Written as DNA, the CDR3 is TGTGCCAGCAGCCCTGGGACAGGGGCCTCCTACGAGCAGTACTTC. Its translation: CASSPGTGASYEQYF. The rearrangement joins TRBV3-1 to TRBJ2-5, with 10 bases that match TRBD1. Matching the DNA end better, TRBJ2-7 makes the J call doubtful. The CDR3 extends over 15 amino acids. Looked up from germline, CDR1 is LGHDT and CDR2 is YNNKEL (reference sequence).

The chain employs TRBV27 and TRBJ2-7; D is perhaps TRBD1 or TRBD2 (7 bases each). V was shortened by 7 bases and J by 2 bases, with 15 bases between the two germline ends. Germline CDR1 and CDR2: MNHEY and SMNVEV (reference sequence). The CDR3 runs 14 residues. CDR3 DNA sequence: TGTGCCAGCAAATTAGGGAGGGGGCCCTACGAGCAGTACTTC. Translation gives CASKLGRGPYEQYF.

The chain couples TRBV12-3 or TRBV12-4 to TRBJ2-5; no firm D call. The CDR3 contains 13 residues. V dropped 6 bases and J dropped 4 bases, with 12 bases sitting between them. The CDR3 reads CASSSGVGETQYF. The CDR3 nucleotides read TGTGCCAGCAGCTCTGGCGTGGGAGAGACCCAGTACTTC.

Here the CDR3 reads CASSPRNLAGGNEQFF. The CDR3 DNA reads TGTGCCAGCTCACCAAGGAATCTAGCGGGAGGAAACGAGCAGTTCTTC. The chain carries TRBV18 and TRBJ2-1; 11 bases fit TRBD2. The V gene end was trimmed by 2 bases and the J gene end by 10 bases; junction bases not matched to a gene: 10. The CDR3 loop spans 16 amino acids. The germline V gene has CDR1 KGHSH and CDR2 LQKENI.

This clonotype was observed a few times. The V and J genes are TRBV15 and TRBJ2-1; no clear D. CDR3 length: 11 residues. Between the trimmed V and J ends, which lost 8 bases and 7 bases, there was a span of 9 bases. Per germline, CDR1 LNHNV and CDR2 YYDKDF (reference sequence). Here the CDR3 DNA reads TGTGCCACCTCGACTTGGAATGAGCAGTTCTTC. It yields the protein CATSTWNEQFF.

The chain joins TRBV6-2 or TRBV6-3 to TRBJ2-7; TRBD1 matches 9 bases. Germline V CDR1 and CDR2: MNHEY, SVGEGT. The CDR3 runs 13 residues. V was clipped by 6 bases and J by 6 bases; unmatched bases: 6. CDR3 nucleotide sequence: TGTGCCAGCAGCTGGGACAGGGTCACCGAGCAGTACTTC. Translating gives CASSWDRVTEQYF.

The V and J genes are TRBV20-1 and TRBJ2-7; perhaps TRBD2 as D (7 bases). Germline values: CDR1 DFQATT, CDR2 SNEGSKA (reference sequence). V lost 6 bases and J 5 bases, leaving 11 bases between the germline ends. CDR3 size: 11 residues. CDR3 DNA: TGCAGTGCCCAAGGGGGGGACGAGCAGTACTTC. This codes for CSAQGGDEQYF.

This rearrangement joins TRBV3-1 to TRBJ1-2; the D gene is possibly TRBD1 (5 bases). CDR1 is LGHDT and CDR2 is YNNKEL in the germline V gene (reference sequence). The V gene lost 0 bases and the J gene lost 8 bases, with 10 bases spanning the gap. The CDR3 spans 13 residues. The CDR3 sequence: CASSQDLGTGYTF. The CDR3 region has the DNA TGTGCCAGCAGCCAAGATCTAGGGACCGGCTACACCTTC.

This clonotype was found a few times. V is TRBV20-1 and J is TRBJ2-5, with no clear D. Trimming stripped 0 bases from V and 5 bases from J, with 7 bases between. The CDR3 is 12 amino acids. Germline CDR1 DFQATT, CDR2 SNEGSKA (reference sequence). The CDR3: CSARDPRETQYF. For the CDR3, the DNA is TGCAGTGCTAGAGACCCTAGGGAGACCCAGTACTTC.

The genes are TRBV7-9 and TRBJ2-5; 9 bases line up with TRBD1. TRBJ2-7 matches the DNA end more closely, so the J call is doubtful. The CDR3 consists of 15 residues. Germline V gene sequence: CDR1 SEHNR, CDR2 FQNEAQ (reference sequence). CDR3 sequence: CASSSPGTGPYEQYF. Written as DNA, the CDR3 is TGTGCCAGCAGCTCCCCAGGGACAGGGCCCTACGAGCAGTACTTC.

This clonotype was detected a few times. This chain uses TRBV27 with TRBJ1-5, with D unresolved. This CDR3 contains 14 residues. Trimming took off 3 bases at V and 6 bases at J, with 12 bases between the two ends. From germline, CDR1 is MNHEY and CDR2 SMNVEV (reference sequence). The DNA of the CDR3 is TGTGCCAGCAGTTTCCGGGGAGTCTCTCAGCCCCAGCATTTT. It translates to CASSFRGVSQPQHF.

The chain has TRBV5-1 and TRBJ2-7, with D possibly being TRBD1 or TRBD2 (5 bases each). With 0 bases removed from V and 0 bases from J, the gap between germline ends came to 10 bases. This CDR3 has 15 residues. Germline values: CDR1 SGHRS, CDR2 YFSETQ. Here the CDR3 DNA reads TGCGCCAGCAGCTTGGAGCCGGGACCCTCCTACGAGCAGTACTTC. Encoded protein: CASSLEPGPSYEQYF.

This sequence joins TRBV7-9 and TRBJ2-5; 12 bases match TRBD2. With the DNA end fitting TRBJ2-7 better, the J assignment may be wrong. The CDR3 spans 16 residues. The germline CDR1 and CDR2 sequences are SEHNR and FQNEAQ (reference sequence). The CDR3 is CASSSETSGSSYEQYF. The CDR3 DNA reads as TGTGCCAGCAGCTCCGAGACTAGCGGGAGCTCCTACGAGCAGTACTTC.

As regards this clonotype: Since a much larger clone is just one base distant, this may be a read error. The CDR3 sequence: CASSFGTSSYERYF. The CDR3 region has the DNA TGTGCCAGCAGTTTCGGTACGTCCTCCTACGAGCGGTACTTC. The V call is TRBV12-3 or TRBV12-4, the J call TRBJ2-5; D remains unclear. V lost 3 bases, J lost 13 bases, and 21 bases lay in between. The CDR3 loop spans 14 amino acids.

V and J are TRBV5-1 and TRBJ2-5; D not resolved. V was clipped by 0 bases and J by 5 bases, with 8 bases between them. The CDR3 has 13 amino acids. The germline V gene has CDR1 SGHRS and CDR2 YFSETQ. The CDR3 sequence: CASSLGSWETQYF. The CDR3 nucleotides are TGCGCCAGCAGCTTGGGCTCGTGGGAGACCCAGTACTTC.

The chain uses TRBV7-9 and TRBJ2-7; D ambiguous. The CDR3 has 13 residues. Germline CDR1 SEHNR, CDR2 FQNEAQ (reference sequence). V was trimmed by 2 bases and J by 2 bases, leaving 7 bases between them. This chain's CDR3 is CASSLTAAYEQYF. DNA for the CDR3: TGTGCCAGCAGCTTAACGGCCGCCTACGAGCAGTACTTC. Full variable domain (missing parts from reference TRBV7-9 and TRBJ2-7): DTGVSQNPRHKITKRGQNVTFRCDPISEHNRLYWYRQTLGQGPEFLTYFQNEAQLEKSRLLSDRFSAERPKGSFSTLEIQRTEQGDSAMYLCASSLTAAYEQYFGPGTRLTVT.

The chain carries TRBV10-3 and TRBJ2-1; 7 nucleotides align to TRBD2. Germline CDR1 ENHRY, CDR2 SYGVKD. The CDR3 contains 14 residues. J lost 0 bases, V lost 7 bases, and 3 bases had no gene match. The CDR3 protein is CAIKGGSSYNEQFF. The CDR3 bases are TGTGCCATCAAGGGCGGGAGCTCCTACAATGAGCAGTTCTTC.

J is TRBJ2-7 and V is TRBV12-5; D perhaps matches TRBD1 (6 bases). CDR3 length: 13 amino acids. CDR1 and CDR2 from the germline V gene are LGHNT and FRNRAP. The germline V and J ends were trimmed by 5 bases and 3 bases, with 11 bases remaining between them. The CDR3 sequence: CASGRGGYYEQYF. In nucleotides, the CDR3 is TGTGCTAGTGGTCGAGGGGGTTACTACGAGCAGTACTTC.

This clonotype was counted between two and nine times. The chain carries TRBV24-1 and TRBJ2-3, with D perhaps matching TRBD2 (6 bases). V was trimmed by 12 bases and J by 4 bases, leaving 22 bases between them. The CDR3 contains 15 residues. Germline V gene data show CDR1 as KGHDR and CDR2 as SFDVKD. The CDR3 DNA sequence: TGTGCCCCCCCAAGGACCAGGGAGGACTCAGATACGCAGTATTTT. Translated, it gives CAPPRTREDSDTQYF.

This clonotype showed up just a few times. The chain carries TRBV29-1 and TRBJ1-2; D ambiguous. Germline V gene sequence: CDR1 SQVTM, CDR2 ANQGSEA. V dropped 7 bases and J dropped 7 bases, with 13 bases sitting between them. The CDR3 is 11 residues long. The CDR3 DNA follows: TGCAGCGCTCCCAGCTTAGGTGGCTACACCTTC. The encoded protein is CSAPSLGGYTF.

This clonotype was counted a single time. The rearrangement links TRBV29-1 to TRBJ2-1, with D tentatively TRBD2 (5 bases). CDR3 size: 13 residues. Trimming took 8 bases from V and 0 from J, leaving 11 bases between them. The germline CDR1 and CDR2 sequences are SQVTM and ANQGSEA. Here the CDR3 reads CSLRLRSYNEQFF. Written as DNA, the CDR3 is TGCAGCTTACGACTACGCTCCTACAATGAGCAGTTCTTC.

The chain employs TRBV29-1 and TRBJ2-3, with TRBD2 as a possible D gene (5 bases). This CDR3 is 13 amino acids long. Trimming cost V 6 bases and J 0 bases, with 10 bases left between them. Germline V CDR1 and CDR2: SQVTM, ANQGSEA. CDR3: CSVLGGSTDTQYF. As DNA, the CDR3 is TGCAGCGTCCTCGGCGGGAGCACAGATACGCAGTATTTT.